This T cell receptor (beta chain) was sequenced in a study of T cells in Graves' hyperthyroidism and ophthalmopathy. Study in general: Peripheral blood was drawn at first diagnosis, prior to all treatment.

The sample holds many counts of this clonotype. Antigen unknown. Findings and caveats of the study: Before onset, by a median of about six months, the model predicted ophthalmopathy.

The V gene end was trimmed by 9 bases and the J gene end by 1 base; junction bases not matched to a gene: 7. This CDR3 comprises 14 residues. Germline CDR1 is LNHDA and CDR2 is SQIVND (reference sequence). Amplified TCR beta CDR3 regions came from RNA transcripts. HTBI primers were employed in a first-round RT-PCR of the TCR CDR3. TCRdb recomputed calls from the multiplex PCR reads with MiXCR, one row per CDR3 protein. The repertoire holds roughly 170,000 distinct CDR3 sequences, with 15% to 20% as singletons. The sample was blood. The J gene is TRBJ1-1, the V gene TRBV19; 8 bases agree with TRBD1. This clonotype was obtained from a woman in her forties or fifties with Graves' hyperthyroidism. The CDR3 sequence: CASAPGTGNTEAFF. CDR3 nucleotide sequence: TGTGCCAGCGCCCCCGGGACAGGGAACACTGAAGCTTTCTTT. Full variable domain (remainder filled in from reference TRBV19 and TRBJ1-1): DGGITQSPKYLFRKEGQNVTLSCEQNLNHDAMYWYRQDPGQGLRLIYYSQIVNDFQKGDIAEGYSVSREKKESFPLTVTSAQKNPTAFYLCASAPGTGNTEAFFGQGTRLTVV.